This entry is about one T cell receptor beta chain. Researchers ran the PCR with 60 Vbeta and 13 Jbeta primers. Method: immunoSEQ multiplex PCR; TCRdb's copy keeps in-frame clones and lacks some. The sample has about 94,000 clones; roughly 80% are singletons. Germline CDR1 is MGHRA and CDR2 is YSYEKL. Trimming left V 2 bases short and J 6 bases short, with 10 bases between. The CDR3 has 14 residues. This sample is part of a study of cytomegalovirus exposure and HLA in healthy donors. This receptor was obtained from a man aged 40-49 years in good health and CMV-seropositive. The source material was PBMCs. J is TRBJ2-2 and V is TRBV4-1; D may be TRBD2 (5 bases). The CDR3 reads CASSQTEAPGELFF. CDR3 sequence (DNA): TGCGCCAGCAGCCAAACGGAGGCCCCCGGGGAGCTGTTTTTT.